This T cell receptor (beta chain) was sequenced during a study of T cell clonotyping in hematopoietic cell transplantation. About the research overall: Cytoreduction preceded collection of pretransplant recipient samples.

As regards this clone: Its antigen is currently unknown.

V shed 6 bases, J shed 8 bases, and the junction held 10 bases outside the gene matches. This CDR3 comprises 15 residues. Looked up from germline, CDR1 is LNHDA and CDR2 is SQIVND (reference sequence). TCRdb keeps only in-frame clones here, not all; method: immunoSEQ multiplex PCR. This table has approximately 5,000 clones, about 85% appearing once. Study-wide results and limits: Pathologically expanded recipient clonotypes increased progressively from day 30 to day 180 as diversity fell.

This sample's time point: recipient sample about 28 days before transplant, after cytoreduction. Recipient blood drawn about 28 days pretransplant and days 30, 100, 180 after. The source of this sequence is a man in his sixties with acute myeloid leukemia. Some clones in this sample may be carry-over from other donors' samples. This specimen was peripheral blood mononuclear cells, taken before stem cell transplant. This rearrangement joins TRBV19 to TRBJ2-1, with 10 positions matching TRBD2. DNA for the CDR3: TGTGCCAGTAGGGCTAGCGGGAGCTATTTTGATGAGCAGTTCTTC. Translated: CASRASGSYFDEQFF.